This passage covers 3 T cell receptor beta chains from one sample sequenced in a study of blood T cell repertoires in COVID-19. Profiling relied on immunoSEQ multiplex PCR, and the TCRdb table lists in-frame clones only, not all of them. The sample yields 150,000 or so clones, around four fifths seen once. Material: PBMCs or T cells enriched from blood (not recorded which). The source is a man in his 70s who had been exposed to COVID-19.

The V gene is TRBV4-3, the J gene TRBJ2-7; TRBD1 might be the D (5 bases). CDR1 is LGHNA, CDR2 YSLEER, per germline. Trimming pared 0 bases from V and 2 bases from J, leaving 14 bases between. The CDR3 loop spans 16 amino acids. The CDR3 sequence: CASSQETGREAYEQYF. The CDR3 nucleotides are TGCGCCAGCAGCCAAGAAACCGGCAGGGAAGCCTACGAGCAGTACTTC.

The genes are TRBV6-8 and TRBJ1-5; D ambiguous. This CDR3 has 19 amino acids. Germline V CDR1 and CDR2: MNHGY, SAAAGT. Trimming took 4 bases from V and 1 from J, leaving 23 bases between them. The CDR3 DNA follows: TGTGCCAGCAGTTCAGTCCGACTATGTCGTGTCAGCAGCAATCAGCCCCAGCATTTT. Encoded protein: CASSSVRLCRVSSNQPQHF.

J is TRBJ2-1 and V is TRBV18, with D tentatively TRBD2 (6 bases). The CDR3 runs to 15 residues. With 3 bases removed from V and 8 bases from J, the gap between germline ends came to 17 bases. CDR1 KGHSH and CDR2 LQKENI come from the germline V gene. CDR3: CASSPLRSVADEQFF. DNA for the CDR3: TGTGCCAGCTCACCCCTCCGATCGGTAGCGGATGAGCAGTTCTTC.